This record concerns one TCR beta chain sequence. The antigen remains unidentified. Version v3.0 of the immunoSEQ assay was performed at survey level. The method was immunoSEQ multiplex PCR; TCRdb's version includes in-frame clones alone and lacks a portion of them. In the table there are approximately 33,000 clones, roughly 85% of which are singletons. The sample comes from a study of long-term antiretroviral therapy in people with HIV. About the study: The earliest samples came from an era when ART typically awaited falling CD4 counts.

V dropped 2 bases and J dropped 4; count of bases not matched to a gene: 7. This CDR3 comprises 15 residues. Germline assignment: CDR1 SGHVS and CDR2 FQNEAQ. Study-level findings and limits: An increase in diversity followed ART, yet levels stayed below transplant donor controls. In the period from about 2003 to 2017, blood was collected, possibly under older ART regimens.

This clonotype was sampled from a young man with HIV. The genes are TRBV7-8 and TRBJ2-7; 8 bases match TRBD1. This sample comprised unsorted PBMCs, obtained 0.8 years before starting antiretroviral therapy. The CDR3 is CASSLLQGAGYEQYF. CDR3 in DNA: TGTGCCAGCAGCTTACTGCAGGGGGCGGGATACGAGCAGTACTTC.